The next 16 T cell receptor beta chains were all read from a single sample in a study of shared clonotypes between healthy human individuals. The data were produced by immunoSEQ multiplex PCR, yet TCRdb's version contains in-frame clones alone and is incomplete. The table includes about half a million clones, roughly four fifths detected once. Sequencing was carried out using PBMCs. The receptor source for this set is a woman aged 40-49 years in good health. Some clones in this sample may be carry-over from other donors' samples.

The table lists this clone with a few counts. V gene TRBV16 combines with J gene TRBJ1-1; 8 bases agree with TRBD1. Germline V gene data show CDR1 as KGHSY and CDR2 as FQNENV. The trim removed 5 bases at V and 1 base at J, leaving 0 bases unmatched. CDR3 size: 13 residues. The CDR3 is CASSDRGNTEAFF. For the CDR3, the DNA is TGTGCCAGCAGCGACAGGGGGAACACTGAAGCTTTCTTT.

This chain connects TRBV7-6 to TRBJ2-5; no firm D call. V was clipped by 5 bases and J by 1 base, with 17 bases between them. CDR1 is SGHVS and CDR2 is FNYEAQ in the germline V gene. This CDR3 has 16 residues. The CDR3 DNA follows: TGTGCCAGCAGCCCCCCCCGGCGCGAGCTCCAAGAGACCCAGTACTTC. It is translated as CASSPPRRELQETQYF.

The chain carries TRBV5-4 and TRBJ2-1, with a tentative D call TRBD2 (6 bases). This CDR3 has 12 residues. V was cut by 4 bases and J by 14 bases, with 16 bases left in between. Germline V lookup: CDR1 SGHNT, CDR2 YYREEE (reference sequence). The CDR3 spells CASSGRDSLKFF. DNA of the CDR3: TGTGCCAGCAGCGGCCGGGACTCCCTAAAGTTCTTC.

The chain is built from TRBV7-2 and TRBJ2-5; TRBD2 might be the D (6 bases). This CDR3 is built from 14 residues. Germline assignment: CDR1 SGHTA and CDR2 FQGNSA. Trimming removed 8 bases at V and 3 bases at J, with 16 bases between. CDR3 bases: TGTGCCAGCCGACCCGGGAGAGGGGAAGAGACCCAGTACTTC. The encoded protein is CASRPGRGEETQYF.

This clone was recorded many times. The same CDR3 also results from other DNA sequences found in this sample. This chain joins TRBV28 and TRBJ1-2, with TRBD1 matching 10 bases. V trimming: 6 bases; J trimming: 1 base; junction bases outside the gene matches: 2. Germline-derived CDR1 and CDR2 are MDHEN and SYDVKM. This CDR3 comprises 14 residues. CDR3 bases: TGTGCCAGCAGCGACAGGGGGCATAACTATGGCTACACCTTC. Protein: CASSDRGHNYGYTF.

This chain joins TRBV29-1 and TRBJ2-7, with 11 nucleotides matching TRBD1. The germline gives CDR1 SQVTM, CDR2 ANQGSEA. This CDR3 region has 15 residues. Losses at the gene ends were 7 bases for V and 2 bases for J; bases not matched to a gene: 10. The CDR3 coding sequence is TGCAGCGCCGTCGACGGGACAGGGGGACCCTACGAGCAGTACTTC. It translates to CSAVDGTGGPYEQYF.

The chain uses TRBV5-1 and TRBJ2-7; D gene uncertain. The V end lost 0 bases, the J end lost 5 bases, and 15 bases lay between the germline ends. The CDR3 has 15 amino acids. Germline assignment: CDR1 SGHRS and CDR2 YFSETQ. Here the CDR3 reads CASSLGQVVGDEQYF. The CDR3 DNA reads as TGCGCCAGCAGCTTGGGTCAGGTGGTTGGGGACGAGCAGTACTTC.

This clone was seen more than once but under ten times. The sample carries other DNA sequences with the same CDR3. This chain uses TRBV28 with TRBJ1-1; D not resolved. CDR3 size: 14 residues. Germline loops: CDR1 MDHEN, CDR2 SYDVKM. V lost 2 bases and J lost 0, with 7 bases in between. DNA of the CDR3: TGTGCCAGCAGTTTACCCGGCTTGAACACTGAAGCTTTCTTT. Translating gives CASSLPGLNTEAFF.

V is TRBV6-1 and J is TRBJ1-2; 8 nucleotides line up with TRBD1. The CDR3 contains 13 residues. Germline V gives CDR1 MNHNS, CDR2 SASEGT. Losses at the gene ends were 6 bases for V and 7 bases for J; bases not matched to a gene: 7. The CDR3 loop reads CASSDRGPRGYTF. The CDR3 DNA reads as TGTGCCAGCAGCGACAGGGGCCCTCGTGGCTACACCTTC.

The V and J genes are TRBV9 and TRBJ2-3, with D perhaps TRBD1 (6 bases). Germline CDR1 and CDR2: SGDLS and YYNGEE. With 3 bases removed from V and 4 bases from J, the gap between germline ends came to 9 bases. The CDR3 sequence is 13 residues long. CDR3: CASSAGGADTQYF. The CDR3 DNA follows: TGTGCCAGCAGCGCTGGGGGCGCAGATACGCAGTATTTT.

The chain links TRBV6-1 to TRBJ2-5; 8 nucleotides line up with TRBD2. The J call is in doubt because the DNA end fits TRBJ2-7 better. The CDR3 loop spans 15 amino acids. CDR1 and CDR2 (germline): MNHNS, SASEGT. The CDR3 DNA follows: TGTGCCAGCAGTGGAGGGGCGGGAGGACCCTACGAGCAGTACTTC. Protein: CASSGGAGGPYEQYF.

Turning to this clone: This likely traces to a read error, being one base from a far larger clone. Other DNA sequences in this sample translate to the same CDR3. The chain recombines TRBV19 with TRBJ2-7; 7 bases align to TRBD2. This CDR3 has 17 residues. V dropped 5 bases and J dropped 2; count of bases not matched to a gene: 15. From germline, CDR1 is LNHDA and CDR2 SQIVND (reference sequence). CDR3 nucleotide sequence: TGTGCCAGTAGTCCCCGGGGAGGGACGTTATTCCCCTACGAGCAGTACTTC. It encodes CASSPRGGTLFPYEQYF.

V gene TRBV27 combines with J gene TRBJ1-2; D call uncertain. Germline V gene sequence: CDR1 MNHEY, CDR2 SMNVEV (reference sequence). Trimming took 3 bases from V and 4 from J, leaving 9 bases between them. The CDR3 is 13 amino acids. The CDR3 bases are TGTGCCAGCAGTTTTGCCAACACCTATGGCTACACCTTC. The encoded protein is CASSFANTYGYTF.

V gene TRBV27 combines with J gene TRBJ2-1; 8 bases line up with TRBD1. Looked up from germline, CDR1 is MNHEY and CDR2 is SMNVEV (reference sequence). The V gene end was trimmed by 6 bases and the J gene end by 2 bases; junction bases not matched to a gene: 12. The CDR3 sequence is 17 residues long. The CDR3: CASRPGQAKFPYNEQFF. The CDR3, as DNA: TGTGCCAGCAGGCCGGGACAGGCAAAATTTCCCTACAATGAGCAGTTCTTC.

CDR3 nucleotides: TGTGCCAGTAGTGATTCGAAAGGGACTAGCGGGAGGAAGACCCAGTACTTC. This codes for CASSDSKGTSGRKTQYF. V and J are TRBV19 and TRBJ2-5; the match to TRBD2 covers 15 bases. The CDR3 sequence is 17 residues long. Germline V CDR1 and CDR2: LNHDA, SQIVND (reference sequence). Germline trimming cut 5 bases from V and 6 bases from J; bases unmatched to any gene: 10.

Comment on this clone: This likely reflects a read error, since a far larger clone is one base away. The chain is built from TRBV30 and TRBJ2-3; a weak D match, TRBD1 (8 bases). In germline, CDR1 is GTSNPN, CDR2 SVGIG (reference sequence). The CDR3 covers 13 residues. The CDR3 region has the DNA TGTGCCTGGAGAAAGGGAGGGACAGGTACGCAGTATTTT. It codes for CAWRKGGTGTQYF.